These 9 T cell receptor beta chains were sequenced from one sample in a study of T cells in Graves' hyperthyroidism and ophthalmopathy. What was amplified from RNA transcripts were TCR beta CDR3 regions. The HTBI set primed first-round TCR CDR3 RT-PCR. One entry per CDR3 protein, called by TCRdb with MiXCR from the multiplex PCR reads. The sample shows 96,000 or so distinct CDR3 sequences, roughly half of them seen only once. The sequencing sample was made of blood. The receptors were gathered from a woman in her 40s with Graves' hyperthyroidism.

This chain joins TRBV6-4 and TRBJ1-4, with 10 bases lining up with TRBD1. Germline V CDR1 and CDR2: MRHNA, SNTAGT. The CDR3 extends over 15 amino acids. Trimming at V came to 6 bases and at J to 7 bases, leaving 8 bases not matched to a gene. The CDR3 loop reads CASRTTGGTGEKLFF. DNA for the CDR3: TGTGCCAGCAGGACGACAGGGGGCACGGGTGAAAAACTGTTTTTT.

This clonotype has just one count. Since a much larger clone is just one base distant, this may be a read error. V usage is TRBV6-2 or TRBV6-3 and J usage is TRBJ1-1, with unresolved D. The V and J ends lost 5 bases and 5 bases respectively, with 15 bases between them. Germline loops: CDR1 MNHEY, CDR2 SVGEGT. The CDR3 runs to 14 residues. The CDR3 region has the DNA TGTGCCAGCAGTACCTTGGAGGACCCAACTGAAGCTTTCTTT. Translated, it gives CASSTLEDPTEAFF.

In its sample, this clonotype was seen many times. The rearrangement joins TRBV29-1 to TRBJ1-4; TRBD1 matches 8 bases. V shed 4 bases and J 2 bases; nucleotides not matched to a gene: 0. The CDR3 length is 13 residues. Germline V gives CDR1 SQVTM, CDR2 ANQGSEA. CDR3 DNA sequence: TGCAGCGTTGCAGGGGGCACTAATGAAAAACTGTTTTTT. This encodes CSVAGGTNEKLFF.

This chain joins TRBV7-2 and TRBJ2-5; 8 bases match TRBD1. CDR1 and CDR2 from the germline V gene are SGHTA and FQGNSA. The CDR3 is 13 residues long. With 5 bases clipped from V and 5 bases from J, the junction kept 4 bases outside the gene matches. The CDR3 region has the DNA TGTGCCAGCAGCGTGGGACAGGTCGAGACCCAGTACTTC. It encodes CASSVGQVETQYF.

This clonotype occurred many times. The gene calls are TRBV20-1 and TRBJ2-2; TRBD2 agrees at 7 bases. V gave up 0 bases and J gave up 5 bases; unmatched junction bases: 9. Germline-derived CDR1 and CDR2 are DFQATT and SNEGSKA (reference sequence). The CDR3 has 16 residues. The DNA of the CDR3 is TGCAGTGCTAGAGAGGGGGGGGACCTTATAACCGGGGAGCTGTTTTTT. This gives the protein CSAREGGDLITGELFF.

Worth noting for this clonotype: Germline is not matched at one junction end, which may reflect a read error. The CDR3 nucleotides read TGTGCCAGCAACTTATATGGGACGGAAGGGACCCAGTACTTC. Encoded protein: CASNLYGTEGTQYF. V and J are TRBV7-3 and TRBJ2-5, with D possibly being TRBD1 or TRBD2 (5 bases each). From germline, CDR1 is SGHTA and CDR2 FQGTGA. This CDR3 has 14 residues.

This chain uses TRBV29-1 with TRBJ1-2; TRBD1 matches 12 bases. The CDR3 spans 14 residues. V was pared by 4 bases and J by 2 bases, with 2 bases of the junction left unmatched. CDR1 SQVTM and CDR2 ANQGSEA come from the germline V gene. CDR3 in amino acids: CSVAGTGGNYGYTF. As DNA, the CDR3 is TGCAGCGTTGCCGGGACAGGGGGCAACTATGGCTACACCTTC.

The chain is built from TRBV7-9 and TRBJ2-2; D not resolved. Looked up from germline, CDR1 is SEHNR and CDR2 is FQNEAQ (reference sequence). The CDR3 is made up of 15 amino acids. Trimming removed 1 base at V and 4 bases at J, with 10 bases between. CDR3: CASSLGKGLTGELFF. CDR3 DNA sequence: TGTGCCAGCAGCTTAGGGAAGGGCCTCACCGGGGAGCTGTTTTTT.

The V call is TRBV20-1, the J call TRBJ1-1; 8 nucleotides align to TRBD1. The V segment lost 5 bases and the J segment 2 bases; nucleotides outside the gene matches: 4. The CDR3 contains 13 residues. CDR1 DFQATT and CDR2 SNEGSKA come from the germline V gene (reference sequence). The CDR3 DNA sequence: TGCAGTGCTGCGACAGGGGCTAACACTGAAGCTTTCTTT. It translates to CSAATGANTEAFF.